The rows below give T cell receptor beta chains drawn from one sample of a study of T cells in tumors after PD-1 blockade. The repertoire was sequenced with immunoSEQ multiplex PCR; TCRdb's copy has only in-frame clones and lacks some. The sample consists of about 4,400 clones, under 70% of them appearing once. Sequences were derived from tumor tissue, sampled before anti-PD-1 treatment. These receptors were obtained from a human donor with basal cell carcinoma. Each CDR3 is given with its conserved first and last residue. A D gene is named only where the DNA matches it firmly. Only part of the rows carry a size: once, few, many, or a class if the clone is expanded.

TRBV11-2	TRBJ1-5	.	.	TGTGCCAGCAGCGCCTATAGCAATCAGCCCCAGCATTTT	CASSAYSNQPQHF
TRBV18	TRBJ1-1	.	TRBD1	TGTGCCAGCTCCCCCCGGGACAGGGGCAGTTCAGCTTTCTTT	CASSPRDRGSSAFF
TRBV7-9	TRBJ1-3	.	.	TGTGCCAGCAGCTTACAGGGTACTGGAAACACCATATATTTT	CASSLQGTGNTIYF
TRBV28	TRBJ2-3	.	.	TGTGCCAGCAGTTTATCCCCGGACCGGGGTCACTCAGATACGCAGTATTTT	CASSLSPDRGHSDTQYF
TRBV3-1/TRBV3-2	TRBJ1-4	large	TRBD1	TGTGCCAGCAGCCCAGACAGGGGATATAATGAAAAACTGTTTTTT	CASSPDRGYNEKLFF
TRBV27	TRBJ2-5	once	TRBD1	TGTGCCAGCAGTTCGACAGGGGGTGGGGAGACCCAGTACTTC	CASSSTGGGETQYF
TRBV5-1	TRBJ1-4	.	.	TGCGCCAGCAGCTCGACTCAGGCCCCCAATGAAAAACTGTTTTTT	CASSSTQAPNEKLFF
TRBV7-2	TRBJ1-6	.	TRBD1	TGTGCCAGCAGCATGGGACAGGGGTTAAGTTCACCCCTCCACTTT	CASSMGQGLSSPLHF
TRBV5-6	TRBJ2-3	few	.	TGTGCCAGCAGCAGCAGGGGCCCTGGCACAGATACGCAGTATTTT	CASSSRGPGTDTQYF
TRBV7-9	TRBJ2-3	once	.	TGTGCCAGTTCGAGCACAGATACGCAGTATTTT	CASSSTDTQYF